This T cell receptor beta chain was observed in a study of CD8 T cells in Susac syndrome. Germline-derived CDR1 and CDR2 are LNHDA and SQIVND (reference sequence). V lost 3 bases and J lost 2, with 7 bases in between. The CDR3 consists of 14 residues. Random hexamers were used to reverse transcribe an amount of roughly 0.5 to 1 ug RNA. By means of immunoSEQ multiplex PCR, TCR beta CDR3 spanning 54 Vbeta and 13 Jbeta underwent amplification. TCRdb itself ran the immunoSEQ multiplex PCR reads through MiXCR, one entry per CDR3 protein. This table holds approximately 120,000 distinct CDR3 sequences, 85% to 95% found once. CD8+ and CD4+ T cells from blood underwent TCR beta sequencing, which was carried out in a high-throughput format. Relapsing-remitting disease, either stable or active, was present in the treatment-naive patients who were the multiple sclerosis controls. TEMRA cells were FACS-enriched, with CD8+ and CD4+ T cells isolated negatively.

This chain links TRBV19 with TRBJ1-4; a weak D match, TRBD1 (6 bases). Sequencing was done on a sample of CD8+ T cells from PBMCs. This TCR came from a human donor with multiple sclerosis. The chain's CDR3 is CASSIQGTNEKLFF. In nucleotides, the CDR3 is TGTGCCAGTAGTATCCAGGGGACTAATGAAAAACTGTTTTTT.